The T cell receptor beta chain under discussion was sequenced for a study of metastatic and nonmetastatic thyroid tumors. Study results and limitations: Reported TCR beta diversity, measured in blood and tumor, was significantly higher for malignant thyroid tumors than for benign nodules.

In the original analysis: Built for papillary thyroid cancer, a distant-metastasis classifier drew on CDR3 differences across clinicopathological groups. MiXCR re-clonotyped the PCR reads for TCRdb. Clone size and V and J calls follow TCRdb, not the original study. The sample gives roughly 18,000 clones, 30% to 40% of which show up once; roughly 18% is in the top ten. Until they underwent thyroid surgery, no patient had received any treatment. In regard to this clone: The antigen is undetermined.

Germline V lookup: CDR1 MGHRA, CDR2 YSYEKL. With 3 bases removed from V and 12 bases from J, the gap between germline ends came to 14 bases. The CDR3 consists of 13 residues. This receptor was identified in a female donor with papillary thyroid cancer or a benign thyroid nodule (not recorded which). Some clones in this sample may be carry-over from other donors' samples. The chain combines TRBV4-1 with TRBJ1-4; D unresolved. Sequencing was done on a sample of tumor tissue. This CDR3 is CASSQISGRQLFF. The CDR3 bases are TGCGCCAGCAGCCAGATATCCGGGAGACAACTGTTTTTT.